This entry lists 11 T cell receptor beta chains sequenced from one sample in a study of CD8+CD57+ T cells in acquired aplastic anemia. Profiling that covered TCR beta VDJ and CDR3 relied on genomic DNA as its template. TCRdb analysed the reads with MiXCR anew, one entry per CDR3 protein. The table shows just over 450,000 distinct CDR3 sequences, with around 30% occurring only once. It was patients with CD8+CD57+ cell expansion by flow cytometry who were chosen for sequencing. Sequencing was carried out using sorted CD4+, CD8+, or CD8+CD57+ T cells (not recorded which) from PBMCs. These receptors were obtained from a human donor with aplastic anemia.

This clonotype has only a few counts. The V and J genes are TRBV11-1 and TRBJ2-1; tentative D call: TRBD2 (5 bases). The V gene's germline CDR1 is SGHAT and CDR2 FQDESV (reference sequence). The CDR3 has 17 residues. V lost 0 bases and J 1 base, leaving 13 bases between the germline ends. CDR3 sequence reads: CASSLASGILSYNEQFF. The CDR3 region has the DNA TGTGCCAGCAGCTTAGCGTCGGGGATATTATCCTACAATGAGCAGTTCTTC.

With regard to this clonotype: Possible read error: a much larger clone is one base away. This rearrangement joins TRBV5-1 to TRBJ1-6; D is unclear. Germline V lookup: CDR1 SGHRS, CDR2 YFSETQ. The CDR3 sequence is 14 residues long. CDR3 in amino acids: CPSTTGDSNSPLHF. The CDR3 region has the DNA TGCCCCAGCACCACGGGCGATAGTAATTCACCCCTCCACTTT.

V usage is TRBV25-1 and J usage is TRBJ2-1, with 8 bases aligning to TRBD2. The germline V gene has CDR1 MGHDK and CDR2 SYGVNS. Germline trimming cut 4 bases from V and 1 base from J; bases unmatched to any gene: 3. CDR3 size: 15 residues. The CDR3 is CASSAGGGSYNEQFF. The CDR3 coding sequence is TGTGCCAGCAGTGCCGGGGGGGGTTCCTACAATGAGCAGTTCTTC.

This sequence joins TRBV11-1 and TRBJ1-2; TRBD1 matches at 9 bases. Germline V gene sequence: CDR1 SGHAT, CDR2 FQDESV (reference sequence). V lost 1 base to trimming and J lost 7 bases; unmatched junction nucleotides: 10. The length of the CDR3 is 16 residues. CDR3 nucleotides: TGTGCCAGCAGCTTAGTTGGAGGGGACAGGGCATCTGGCTACACCTTC. The encoded protein is CASSLVGGDRASGYTF. The variable domain in full, with the rest retrieved from reference TRBV11-1 and TRBJ1-2, is EAEVAQSPRYKITEKSQAVAFWCDPISGHATLYWYRQILGQGPELLVQFQDESVVDDSQLPKDRFSAERLKGVDSTLKIQPAELGDSAMYLCASSLVGGDRASGYTFGSGTRLTVV.

A note on this clonotype: This may arise from a read error, as a much more abundant clone is one base away. The chain recombines TRBV5-1 with TRBJ2-7; possibly TRBD2 for D (5 bases). There are 14 residues in the CDR3. Germline CDR1 and CDR2: SGHRS and YFSETQ. In nucleotides, the CDR3 is TGCCCCAGCAGCTTGGACTGGAGCTCCTACGAGCAGTACTTC. It translates to CPSSLDWSSYEQYF. Complete variable domain (other parts from reference TRBV5-1 and TRBJ2-7): KAGVTQTPRYLIKTRGQQVTLSCSPISGHRSVSWYQQTPGQGLQFLFEYFSETQRNKGNFPGRFSGRQFSNSRSEMNVSTLELGDSALYLCPSSLDWSSYEQYFGPGTRLTVT.

This clonotype was counted at least ten times. The CDR3 sequence: CATGTSSYNEQFF. CDR3 nucleotide sequence: TGTGCCACCGGGACATCCTCCTACAATGAGCAGTTCTTC. The chain joins TRBV24-1 to TRBJ2-1; maybe TRBD1 (6 bases). The germline V and J ends were trimmed by 9 bases and 0 bases, with 8 bases remaining between them. The germline gives CDR1 KGHDR, CDR2 SFDVKD. The CDR3 loop spans 13 amino acids.

The V call is TRBV7-9, the J call TRBJ1-5; D is unresolved. The CDR3 has 14 residues. V lost 5 bases and J 1 base, leaving 9 bases between the germline ends. CDR1 SEHNR and CDR2 FQNEAQ come from the germline V gene (reference sequence). CDR3 sequence: CASSQTDSNQPQHF. The CDR3 DNA reads as TGTGCCAGCAGCCAGACGGACAGCAATCAGCCCCAGCATTTT. The full variable domain, completed using reference TRBV7-9 and TRBJ1-5, is DTGVSQNPRHKITKRGQNVTFRCDPISEHNRLYWYRQTLGQGPEFLTYFQNEAQLEKSRLLSDRFSAERPKGSFSTLEIQRTEQGDSAMYLCASSQTDSNQPQHFGDGTRLSIL.

This clonotype was counted at least ten times. The chain combines TRBV7-9 with TRBJ1-6; D ambiguous. CDR3 length: 14 amino acids. V was clipped by 6 bases and J by 4 bases, with 10 bases between them. The germline gives CDR1 SEHNR, CDR2 FQNEAQ (reference sequence). The CDR3 region has the DNA TGTGCCAGCAGTTCGGACGGGTATAATTCACCCCTCCACTTT. Translation gives CASSSDGYNSPLHF.

This clonotype was seen many times. This chain uses TRBV11-3 with TRBJ1-3; D remains unclear. This CDR3 has 13 amino acids. Germline V gene sequence: CDR1 SGHNT, CDR2 YENEEA. Trimming cost V 5 bases and J 4 bases, with 9 bases left between them. This CDR3 is CASSELQGNTIYF. DNA for the CDR3: TGTGCCAGCAGCGAGCTACAGGGAAACACCATATATTTT.

This clonotype was seen a few times. This chain links TRBV20-1 with TRBJ1-2; 10 bases agree with TRBD1. J was trimmed by 2 bases and V by 3 bases; bases with no gene match: 6. This CDR3 region has 15 residues. CDR1 and CDR2 from the germline V gene are DFQATT and SNEGSKA (reference sequence). CDR3 residues: CSARGTGVTNYGYTF. CDR3 sequence (DNA): TGCAGTGCTAGGGGGACAGGGGTTACAAACTATGGCTACACCTTC.

Points on this clonotype: A junction boundary mismatches the germline segment, possibly from a read error. The chain has TRBV10-1 and TRBJ2-3; D is perhaps TRBD1 (5 bases). Germline CDR1 and CDR2: WNHNN and SYGVQD (reference sequence). The CDR3 runs to 15 residues. The CDR3 here is CASSDPGRPTDTLYF. CDR3 nucleotide sequence: TGCGCCAGCAGTGATCCAGGGCGTCCCACAGATACGCTGTATTTT.